Here is one T cell receptor (beta chain) with its context. Its antigen remains unidentified. No much larger clonotype is one base removed from it; base qualities were not supplied. Taken with the paper, the label for treatment or condition translates to: preoperative locoregional IRX-2 cytokine immunotherapy. The samples were obtained from a phase Ib study that tested preoperative, locoregional IRX-2 cytokine immunotherapy meant to prime immune responses. The donors were early-stage breast cancer patients who were given IRX-2 prior to surgery. The source of the sample is a study of preoperative IRX-2 immunotherapy in early breast cancer (dated by TCRdb to between 2018 and 2021). CDR1 and CDR2 are drawn from the germline V gene (reference sequence): GTSNPN, SVGIG. Compared with germline, V lacks 2 bases and J lacks 1 base; bases without a gene match: 7. From its cysteine to its phenylalanine, the CDR3 spans 15 amino acids. The DNA shown is the 45-base CDR3, in frame from base 1.

Libraries were built with the immunoSEQ multiplex PCR assay. The table comes from immuneACCESS by way of TCRdb, which keeps in-frame sequences with V and J called. Part of the clones is missing from these tables; in studies checked, under half for an unresolved V gene and the rest for unknown reasons. The table for this sample lists approximately 98,000 clones; roughly 90% of them were counted only once. Roughly 2% of the sample rests with the top ten. The chain is assembled from TRBV30 and TRBJ1-1; 7 bases in between match TRBD1. This receptor was taken from a human donor with breast cancer. This specimen consisted of tumor tissue, obtained after IRX-2 immunotherapy. The CDR3 region has the sequence CAWSQAGQRNTEAFF. The nucleotide sequence reads as follows: TGTGCCTGGAGTCAAGCGGGACAGAGGAACACTGAAGCTTTCTTT. Here the CDR3 is joined to the reference TRBV30 and TRBJ1-1 genes, and the full variable domain is: SQTIHQWPATLVQPVGSPLSLECTVEGTSNPNLYWYRQAAGRGLQLLFYSVGIGQISSEVPQNLSASRPQDRQFILSSKKLLLSDSGFYLCAWSQAGQRNTEAFFGQGTRLTVV.